These T cell receptor beta chains were read from a single sample in a study of beta chain features in type 1 diabetes. The method was immunoSEQ multiplex PCR; TCRdb's version includes in-frame clones alone and lacks a portion of them. The data hold about 320,000 clones, with about 14% observed a single time. Material: central memory CD4+ T cells from blood. The receptors come from a man aged 30 to 39 in good health. CDR3s include the opening cysteine and the closing phenylalanine or tryptophan. D genes are given only for firm matches. Clone size is shown for a subset of rows, as once, few, many or a class of expanded clone.

v_gene,abundance,len,j_gene,d_gene,CDR3nt,CDR3aa
TRBV6-5,few,15,TRBJ2-5,TRBD2,TGTGCCAGCAGGCTAAGACCGGGGGGACAAGAGACCCAGTACTTC,CASRLRPGGQETQYF
TRBV7-2,many,13,TRBJ2-7,-,TGTGCCAGCAGTCCGACAGGCCCCTACGAGCAGTACTTC,CASSPTGPYEQYF
TRBV19,few,13,TRBJ1-5,-,TGTGCCAGTGGGGTGGGGGCGAATCAGCCCCAGCATTTT,CASGVGANQPQHF
TRBV10-3,-,13,TRBJ1-2,-,TGTGCCATCAGCTTCGGCAGGGACTATGGCTACACCTTC,CAISFGRDYGYTF
TRBV6-1,few,15,TRBJ1-5,-,TGTGCCAGCAGTGAAAATGACGGCGGAGTCCAGCCCCAGCATTTT,CASSENDGGVQPQHF
TRBV6-6,-,15,TRBJ1-1,TRBD1,TGTGCCAGCAGCGAACCCGGGACAGGGAGGACTGAAGCTTTCTTT,CASSEPGTGRTEAFF
TRBV7-9,few,15,TRBJ1-2,-,TGTGCCAGCAGCTTAGACTCCGGGTCCTACTATGGCTACACCTTC,CASSLDSGSYYGYTF
TRBV11-2,-,16,TRBJ2-5,TRBD2,TGTGCCAGCAGCCCACTTAGCGGGGGGGCCGTAGAGACCCAGTACTTC,CASSPLSGGAVETQYF
TRBV6-1,few,14,TRBJ1-5,-,TGTGCCAGCACTAAACCAATGGCAGGTCAGCCCCAGCATTTT,CASTKPMAGQPQHF
TRBV10-3,-,16,TRBJ2-1,TRBD2,TGTGCCAGCAGTCCCCGCGGCCTAGCGGGAGGTAATGAGCAGTTCTTC,CASSPRGLAGGNEQFF
TRBV7-2,-,15,TRBJ2-3,-,TGTGCCAGCAGCTTAGTGGCTCGCCTCGGGGATACGCAGTATTTT,CASSLVARLGDTQYF
TRBV7-2,few,14,TRBJ2-5,TRBD2,TGTGCCAGCAGCTTGAGGCTAGCGGGAGAGACCCAGTACTTC,CASSLRLAGETQYF
TRBV25-1,few,15,TRBJ2-6,-,TGTGCCAGCTCTTACGGGCTCCAGCCCCCCAACGTCCTGACTTTC,CASSYGLQPPNVLTF
TRBV29-1,few,16,TRBJ1-2,-,TGCAGCGTTGATAGTCCCGGGACACTCAACCTCTATGGCTACACCTTC,CSVDSPGTLNLYGYTF
TRBV9,-,15,TRBJ1-4,-,TGTGCCAGCAGCGCTACAGGGTTAAGAGATGAAAAACTGTTTTTT,CASSATGLRDEKLFF
TRBV29-1,few,12,TRBJ1-4,TRBD1,TGCAGCGTGGCCGGGACAGATGAAAAACTGTTTTTT,CSVAGTDEKLFF
TRBV7-8,-,13,TRBJ1-5,-,TGTGCCAGCAGCTTGGCTAGGGATCAGCCCCAGCATTTT,CASSLARDQPQHF
TRBV9,-,13,TRBJ1-1,-,TGTGCCAGCAGAACACTAGGGAACACTGAAGCTTTCTTT,CASRTLGNTEAFF
TRBV4-1,-,14,TRBJ2-7,-,TGCGCCAGCAGTGCTACAGTGGGGGCTGGGGAGCAGTACTTC,CASSATVGAGEQYF
TRBV11-2,-,12,TRBJ2-7,-,TGTGCCAGCAGCTTTGATCTCCACGAGCAGTACTTC,CASSFDLHEQYF
TRBV18,many,13,TRBJ2-1,-,TGTGCCAGCTCACGGTCGGGGACCAATGAGCAGTTCTTC,CASSRSGTNEQFF
TRBV5-1,few,15,TRBJ2-3,TRBD1,TGCGCCAGCAGCCGTTCGGGACAGAGCACAGATACGCAGTATTTT,CASSRSGQSTDTQYF
TRBV9,-,17,TRBJ1-3,-,TGTGCCAGCAGCGTAGGCCCCTGGATTCGCTCTGGAAACACCATATATTTT,CASSVGPWIRSGNTIYF
TRBV5-4,few,15,TRBJ2-1,TRBD2,TGTGCCAGCAGCCTTAGCGGGAGGGCTTTCAATGAGCAGTTCTTC,CASSLSGRAFNEQFF
TRBV6-6,many,14,TRBJ2-1,-,TGTGCCAGCAGGAAGGGGGGGACCGGCAATGAGCAGTTCTTC,CASRKGGTGNEQFF
TRBV19,few,15,TRBJ2-3,-,TGTGCCAGTGTGCAAGGGACGGCGGTAGGAGATACGCAGTATTTT,CASVQGTAVGDTQYF
TRBV30,few,15,TRBJ1-3,-,TGTGCCTGGAGTGTAAAAGTCGATAATTATGGGACCATATATTTT,CAWSVKVDNYGTIYF
TRBV11-3,few,16,TRBJ2-1,TRBD2,TGTGCCAGCAGCTTAGAAGGTACTAGCGGGTCGGAAAAGCAGTTCTTC,CASSLEGTSGSEKQFF
TRBV6-1,-,14,TRBJ2-5,-,TGTGCCAGCAGGAAGGGGTCATGGGGCGAGACCCAGTACTTC,CASRKGSWGETQYF
TRBV5-1,-,14,TRBJ2-5,-,TGCGCCAGCAGTTTATCAGGCAGTTTAGAGACCCAGTACTTC,CASSLSGSLETQYF
TRBV5-1,few,14,TRBJ2-3,-,TGCGCCAGCAGCCTCCAGACTAGCACAGATACGCAGTATTTT,CASSLQTSTDTQYF
TRBV14,-,16,TRBJ2-1,-,TGTGCCAGCAGCCAAGCTGGCGGGCTCTCCTACAATGAGCAGTTCTTC,CASSQAGGLSYNEQFF
TRBV18,few,14,TRBJ1-2,-,TGTGCCAGCAACCACGCACGGGGTAACTATGGCTACACCTTC,CASNHARGNYGYTF
TRBV7-2,few,12,TRBJ2-3,-,TGTGCCAGCAGCTTCAGGTGGGATACGCAGTATTTT,CASSFRWDTQYF
TRBV20-1,-,11,TRBJ2-3,TRBD1,TGCAGTGCACAGGACAGGGATACGCAGTATTTT,CSAQDRDTQYF
TRBV6-1,-,11,TRBJ1-5,-,TGTGCCAGCAGTGAAAATCTGGCCCAGCATTTT,CASSENLAQHF
TRBV5-8,few,14,TRBJ1-2,-,TGTGCCAGCAGCCTTAATGACAGGACCTATGGCTACACCTTC,CASSLNDRTYGYTF
TRBV4-1,-,16,TRBJ2-1,TRBD1,TGCGCCAGCAGCCAAAGTACGGGACAGAGCTACAATGAGCAGTTCTTC,CASSQSTGQSYNEQFF
TRBV5-1,-,15,TRBJ2-5,TRBD1,TGCGCCAGCAGCTTGAGGCCAGGGGGACAAGAGACCCAGTACTTC,CASSLRPGGQETQYF
TRBV10-3,few,14,TRBJ1-1,TRBD1,TGTGCCATCAGCCTCCGGGACAGGGAGACTGAAGCTTTCTTT,CAISLRDRETEAFF
TRBV6-5,-,13,TRBJ1-2,-,TGTGCCAGCAGTTTAGGGGTATTTTTTGGCTACACCTTC,CASSLGVFFGYTF
TRBV6-1,-,11,TRBJ2-3,-,TGTGCCAGCAGCGCTAGCTCTGCGCAGTATTTT,CASSASSAQYF
TRBV9,many,15,TRBJ1-1,-,TGTGCCAGCAGCGTAGTTGGGAGAACGGGCACTGAAGCTTTCTTT,CASSVVGRTGTEAFF
TRBV19,few,14,TRBJ1-5,-,TGTGCCAGTAGGGGGTTAAACAGGGTTCAGCCCCAGCATTTT,CASRGLNRVQPQHF
TRBV7-9,-,8,TRBJ1-2,-,TGTGCCAGCAGCTCGGACAATTTC,CASSSDNF
TRBV4-2,few,15,TRBJ2-1,TRBD2,TGTGCCAGCAGCCAAGCGGGACTAGCGATGGATGAGCAGTTCTTC,CASSQAGLAMDEQFF
TRBV10-1,-,10,TRBJ2-1,-,TGCGCCAGCATTGCCCCGGAGCAGTTCTTC,CASIAPEQFF
TRBV11-3,-,19,TRBJ2-3,TRBD2,TGTGCCAGCAGCTTAGTGATGTCGGCTAGCGGTGCTAGCACAGATACGCAGTATTTT,CASSLVMSASGASTDTQYF
TRBV19,few,16,TRBJ1-1,-,TGTGCCAGTAGTAAGGCAGTCCAGTATTTGAACACTGAAGCTTTCTTT,CASSKAVQYLNTEAFF
TRBV27,few,14,TRBJ2-2,TRBD2,TGTGCCAGCACTAGCGGGGGGGCCCCTCGGGAGCTGTTTTTT,CASTSGGAPRELFF
TRBV7-9,-,15,TRBJ2-3,TRBD2,TGTGCCAGCAGCCGGACTAGCGGGACAACAGATACGCAGTATTTT,CASSRTSGTTDTQYF
TRBV19,few,13,TRBJ2-5,-,TGTGCCAGTAGTAGAACCGGCCAAGAGACCCAGTACTTC,CASSRTGQETQYF
TRBV9,many,12,TRBJ1-1,-,TGTGCCAGCAGCGTTGCGAACACTGAAGCTTTCTTT,CASSVANTEAFF
TRBV7-2,few,14,TRBJ2-2,-,TGTGCCAGCAGCTTTTCCCGACAGGCCGGGGAGCTGTTTTTT,CASSFSRQAGELFF
TRBV7-2,-,14,TRBJ1-1,-,TGTGCCAGCAGCATTGCCTGGCAAACACTCTTAGCTTTCTTT,CASSIAWQTLLAFF
TRBV10-3,few,16,TRBJ2-2,TRBD1,TGTGCCATCAGTGGGGCCGGGACAGGGATCGCCGGGGAGCTGTTTTTT,CAISGAGTGIAGELFF
TRBV11-2,few,15,TRBJ2-3,-,TGTGCCAGCAGCCTGACTAGATCGGGGCCAGATACGCAGTATTTT,CASSLTRSGPDTQYF
TRBV11-2,-,15,TRBJ1-1,TRBD1,TGTGCCAGCAGTCAGCCGGGACAGGGAAACACTGAAGCTTTCTTT,CASSQPGQGNTEAFF